This section outlines one TCR beta chain sequence together with its context. Its antigen is still unknown. From the roughly 110-subject validation cohort, which was separate from the roughly 620-subject first cohort, the donors were drawn. There are 14 residues in the CDR3. After removal of 4 bases from V and 1 base from J, the junction contained 3 bases not matched to a gene. Germline V gene data show CDR1 as SQVTM and CDR2 as ANQGSEA. Assay: immunoSEQ multiplex PCR; the TCRdb copy retains only in-frame clones and omits some. The sample carries fewer than 200,000 clones, 85% to 90% recorded once. The data derive from a study of cytomegalovirus exposure and HLA in healthy donors. Notes on the study in general: Within the roughly 120 validation repertoires, first-cohort TCR clusters tended to co-occur, according to a later analysis.

The chain recombines TRBV29-1 with TRBJ2-1, with TRBD2 matching 8 bases. Sequences were obtained from PBMCs. The TCR sequence derives from a man between 18 and 35 years old in good health and CMV-seropositive. The CDR3 reads CSVVGGRSYNEQFF. CDR3 bases: TGCAGCGTTGTCGGCGGGAGGTCCTACAATGAGCAGTTCTTC.